Presented here are 2 T cell receptor beta chains from one specimen sequenced in a study of blood T cell repertoires in COVID-19. Measured with immunoSEQ multiplex PCR; TCRdb has only the in-frame clones, and not every one. The sample consists of some 320,000 clones, over 75% of them appearing once. Sequenced: PBMCs or T cells enriched from blood (not recorded which). These receptors were collected from a woman between 25 and 40 years old who had recovered from COVID-19.

The rearrangement uses TRBV9 and TRBJ2-1; TRBD2 agrees at 9 bases. CDR1 and CDR2 from the germline V gene are SGDLS and YYNGEE. CDR3 length: 16 amino acids. Trimming took 0 bases from V and 8 from J; bases not matched to a gene: 9. CDR3 sequence reads: CASSVEVAGDWDEQFF. The CDR3 nucleotides are TGTGCCAGCAGCGTAGAGGTAGCGGGGGATTGGGATGAGCAGTTCTTC.

The genes are TRBV24-1 and TRBJ2-1; no firm D call. CDR3 length: 13 residues. The germline V gene has CDR1 KGHDR and CDR2 SFDVKD. Trimming removed 4 bases at V and 2 bases at J, with 5 bases between. In nucleotides, the CDR3 is TGTGCCACCAGTGACAGTACCTACAATGAGCAGTTCTTC. Its translation is CATSDSTYNEQFF.